Presented here are 10 T cell receptor beta chains from one specimen sequenced in a study of cytomegalovirus exposure and HLA in healthy donors. 60 Vbeta and 13 Jbeta primers were used in PCR. Some clones are missing from TCRdb's copy, which holds only in-frame ones; the method was immunoSEQ multiplex PCR. Of almost 200,000 clones listed, more than 75% are singletons. The sequencing input was PBMCs. These receptor sequences come from a male donor in good health and CMV-seropositive.

The chain joins TRBV6-5 to TRBJ2-1; D may be TRBD2 (5 bases). CDR3 length equals 15 residues. Germline V gives CDR1 MNHEY, CDR2 SVGAGI. The V gene lost 5 bases and the J gene lost 2 bases, with 13 bases spanning the gap. This CDR3 is CASSTRRSAYNEQFF. As DNA, the CDR3 is TGTGCCAGCAGTACCCGACGTAGCGCCTACAATGAGCAGTTCTTC.

The chain links TRBV7-2 to TRBJ2-7, with 8 nucleotides matching TRBD1. CDR1 and CDR2 (germline): SGHTA, FQGNSA. V lost 5 bases to trimming and J lost 2 bases; unmatched junction nucleotides: 2. The CDR3 runs 13 residues. The CDR3 DNA sequence: TGTGCCAGCAGCGCGACAGGGGCCTACGAGCAGTACTTC. It yields the protein CASSATGAYEQYF.

The V gene is TRBV2, the J gene TRBJ2-1; 9 bases match TRBD2. J lost 3 bases, V lost 8 bases, and 5 bases had no gene match. CDR3 length: 14 amino acids. Germline V lookup: CDR1 SNHLY, CDR2 FYNNEI. The CDR3 region is CASGGGAVYNEQFF. CDR3 in DNA: TGTGCCAGCGGCGGGGGGGCAGTCTACAATGAGCAGTTCTTC. Combining the CDR3 with reference TRBV2 and TRBJ2-1 gives the whole variable domain EPEVTQTPSHQVTQMGQEVILRCVPISNHLYFYWYRQILGQKVEFLVSFYNNEISEKSEIFDDQFSVERPDGSNFTLKIRSTKLEDSAMYFCASGGGAVYNEQFFGPGTRLTVL.

The rearrangement uses TRBV5-8 and TRBJ1-5; D not resolved. CDR3 size: 13 residues. V was cut by 1 base and J by 4 bases, with 6 bases left in between. Per germline, CDR1 SGHTS and CDR2 YDEGEE. The CDR3: CASSLIRNQPQHF. The DNA for the CDR3 is TGTGCCAGCAGCTTGATTCGGAATCAGCCCCAGCATTTT.

This clone was seen only a few times. The chain carries TRBV28 and TRBJ2-7; TRBD1 aligns across 9 bases. This CDR3 has 14 residues. CDR1 is MDHEN and CDR2 is SYDVKM in the germline V gene. V gave up 6 bases and J gave up 3 bases; unmatched junction bases: 6. In nucleotides, the CDR3 is TGTGCCAGCAGGCCCGGGACAGGGCTCTACGAGCAGTACTTC. This codes for CASRPGTGLYEQYF.

The chain is built from TRBV19 and TRBJ2-7; tentative D call: TRBD1 (6 bases). Germline-derived CDR1 and CDR2 are LNHDA and SQIVND (reference sequence). Trimming pared 6 bases from V and 5 bases from J, leaving 17 bases between. CDR3 size: 14 residues. As DNA, the CDR3 is TGTGCCAGTAGGGACGGGACATGGGGTAACGAGCAGTACTTC. This encodes CASRDGTWGNEQYF.

The V call is TRBV7-2, the J call TRBJ2-7; the match to TRBD2 covers 14 bases. The V segment lost 4 bases and the J segment 1 base; nucleotides outside the gene matches: 6. From germline, CDR1 is SGHTA and CDR2 FQGNSA. This CDR3 spans 17 amino acids. CDR3 nucleotides: TGTGCCAGCAGCTCGACTAGCGGGGGGGCGCGGTCCTACGAGCAGTACTTC. It translates to CASSSTSGGARSYEQYF.

V is TRBV19 and J is TRBJ2-1; perhaps TRBD2 as D (5 bases). The V gene's germline CDR1 is LNHDA and CDR2 SQIVND (reference sequence). The length of the CDR3 is 17 residues. V was trimmed by 4 bases and J by 9 bases, leaving 25 bases between them. The CDR3 nucleotides read TGTGCCAGTAGTAGCCTTTTTGGGCTAGCTTTGTCAGCTGAGCAGTTCTTC. It yields the protein CASSSLFGLALSAEQFF.

The V call is TRBV2, the J call TRBJ2-5; TRBD2 agrees at 12 bases. The CDR3 spans 15 residues. CDR1 SNHLY and CDR2 FYNNEI come from the germline V gene. The J segment lost 5 bases and the V segment lost 8 bases, leaving 9 bases of the junction unmatched. The CDR3 bases are TGTGCCAGCGAGACTAGCGGGAGATTTCTGGAGACCCAGTACTTC. Protein product: CASETSGRFLETQYF.

V gene TRBV5-1 combines with J gene TRBJ1-1, with D possibly TRBD1 on 6 matching bases. V shed 4 bases and J shed 0 bases, with 16 bases lying between them. CDR3 length: 16 amino acids. CDR1 is SGHRS and CDR2 is YFSETQ in the germline V gene. The DNA for the CDR3 is TGCGCCAGCAGCGAATTCAGGGGAGAGATGAACACTGAAGCTTTCTTT. Its translation is CASSEFRGEMNTEAFF.